A selection of T cell receptor beta chains follows, all from one sample in a study of T-cell memory formation after mild COVID-19. Via MiXCR, TCRdb re-called the 5' RACE reads, giving one row per CDR3 protein. The sample shows 450,000 to 650,000 distinct CDR3 sequences, less than 25% of them seen only once. Source material: PBMCs or a T cell subset sorted from them (not recorded which). The receptors originated from an adult woman who had mild COVID-19 (a few samples of this study predate the infection). Cell type and time point are not known. Each CDR3 is given with its conserved first and last residue.

v_gene | CDR3aa
TRBV7-3 | CASSFLSGANVLTF
TRBV5-6 | CASSPKGWRDKAFF
TRBV27 | CASSSPASGYNEQFF
TRBV2 | CASSGTGLFPNTGELFF
TRBV18 | CASSPRLQETQYF
TRBV12-3/TRBV12-4 | CASSLPPGGDGYTF
TRBV24-1 | CATSTSGSYNEQFF
TRBV18 | CASSHTKTGPGGYTF
TRBV7-3 | CASSRSGRGQGAGYTF
TRBV2 | CASSDDRGQETQYF
TRBV7-9 | CASSLSGAFYNEQFF
TRBV6-6 | CASSSLDRRGTEAFF
TRBV18 | CASSSTVSVTEAFF
TRBV5-6 | CASSTTSGLVSYEQYF
TRBV18 | CASSSYLAGGETQYF
TRBV11-3 | CASRQTGEQFF
TRBV30 | CAWDWTGSSGYTF